In its sample, the clone carrying this T cell receptor beta chain was seen once. Its antigen is undetermined. There are 12 residues in the CDR3. The germline V gene has CDR1 LNHDA and CDR2 SQIVND (reference sequence). V gave up 4 bases and J gave up 2 bases, with 3 bases separating them. The sample originates from a study of T cell responses to AZD1222 COVID-19 vaccine. Study-wide results and caveats: Clonal diversity was possibly underestimated, and white British individuals and females predominated among donors.

Sequenced by immunoSEQ multiplex PCR; TCRdb stores in-frame clones only, minus some. The data show 150,000 or so clones, 90% to 95% seen once. The J gene is TRBJ1-3, the V gene TRBV19; D is ambiguous. The sequences come from peripheral blood, collected 28 days after the second AZD1222 dose. This TCR was recovered from an adult who received the AZD1222 COVID-19 vaccine. The CDR3 nucleotides read TGTGCCAGTAGTACGACTGGAAACACCATATATTTT. It codes for CASSTTGNTIYF.